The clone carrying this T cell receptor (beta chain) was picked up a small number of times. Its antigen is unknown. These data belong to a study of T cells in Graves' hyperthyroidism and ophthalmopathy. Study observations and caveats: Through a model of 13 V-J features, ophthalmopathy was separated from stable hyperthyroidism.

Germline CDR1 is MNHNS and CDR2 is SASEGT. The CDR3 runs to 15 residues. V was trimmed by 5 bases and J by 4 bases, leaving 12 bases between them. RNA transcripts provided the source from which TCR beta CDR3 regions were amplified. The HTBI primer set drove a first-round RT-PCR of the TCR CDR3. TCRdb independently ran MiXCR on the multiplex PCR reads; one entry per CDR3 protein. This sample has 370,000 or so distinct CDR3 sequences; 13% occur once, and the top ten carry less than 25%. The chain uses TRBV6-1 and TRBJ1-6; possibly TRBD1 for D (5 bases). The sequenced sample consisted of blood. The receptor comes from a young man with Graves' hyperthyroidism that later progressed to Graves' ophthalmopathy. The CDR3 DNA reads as TGTGCCAGCAGTAAAAGCGGACATTATAATTCACCCCTCCACTTT. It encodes CASSKSGHYNSPLHF.